A single sample is the source of the 17 T cell receptor beta chains below, sequenced in a study of Graves' ophthalmopathy and Graves' hyperthyroidism. For repertoire sequencing, the TCR beta CDR3 regions were amplified from RNA transcripts. After a first-round RT-PCR with HTBI primers, a second-round multiplex PCR was run. TCRdb processed the multiplex PCR reads anew with MiXCR; each CDR3 protein has one entry. Of approximately 700,000 distinct CDR3 sequences in the sample, more than 40% are singletons; the top ten hold under 3.5%. Sequencing was performed on peripheral blood. The receptors originated from an adult man with Graves' ophthalmopathy.

This rearrangement joins TRBV7-9 to TRBJ2-1; D is uncertain. Deletions cut 0 bases from V and 8 bases from J, with 5 bases between. The length of the CDR3 is 12 residues. The germline V gene has CDR1 SEHNR and CDR2 FQNEAQ (reference sequence). DNA of the CDR3: TGTGCCAGCAGCTTAGCGGGCCATGAGCAGTTCTTC. Translation gives CASSLAGHEQFF. Variable domain in full (rest from reference TRBV7-9 and TRBJ2-1): DTGVSQNPRHKITKRGQNVTFRCDPISEHNRLYWYRQTLGQGPEFLTYFQNEAQLEKSRLLSDRFSAERPKGSFSTLEIQRTEQGDSAMYLCASSLAGHEQFFGPGTRLTVL.

The chain links TRBV7-9 to TRBJ1-4; TRBD1 aligns across 8 bases. CDR3 length: 14 residues. Germline CDR1 SEHNR, CDR2 FQNEAQ (reference sequence). The trim removed 4 bases at V and 7 bases at J, leaving 5 bases unmatched. In nucleotides, the CDR3 is TGTGCCAGCAGCTCGCTTGACAGGGGTGAAAAACTGTTTTTT. Encoded protein: CASSSLDRGEKLFF.

Many counts were recorded for this clonotype. The rearrangement joins TRBV5-8 to TRBJ1-6; 9 nucleotides line up with TRBD1. The CDR3 is 15 residues long. Germline V gives CDR1 SGHTS, CDR2 YDEGEE. V shed 5 bases, J shed 7 bases, and the junction held 7 bases outside the gene matches. CDR3 loop: CASSPGTGMNSPLHF. In DNA, the CDR3 is TGTGCCAGCAGTCCCGGGACAGGGATGAATTCACCCCTCCACTTT.

Notes on this clonotype: A much bigger clone sits one base away, suggesting this may be a read error. The chain carries TRBV5-1 and TRBJ1-4; 7 positions match TRBD1. The germline V gene encodes CDR1 SGHRS and CDR2 YFSETQ. The CDR3 runs 15 residues. CDR3 nucleotide sequence: TGCGCCAGCAGCTGGACAGGATTACCTAATGAAAGACTGTTTTTT. It specifies CASSWTGLPNERLFF.

Concerning this clonotype: This sequence may be a read error, since a much larger clone differs from it by one base. The chain has TRBV7-8 and TRBJ2-7; D call uncertain. The CDR3 contains 14 residues. Germline lookup yields CDR1 SGHVS and CDR2 FQNEAQ. V lost 0 bases and J lost 0, with 6 bases in between. The CDR3 DNA is TGTGCCAGCAGCTTAGCGAAAGGCTCCTACGAGCAGTACTTC. Its translation: CASSLAKGSYEQYF.

This clonotype was observed a handful of times. The chain has TRBV10-3 and TRBJ2-3; D is unclear. The CDR3 has 16 amino acids. Trimming stripped 2 bases from V and 2 bases from J, with 14 bases between. Germline values: CDR1 ENHRY, CDR2 SYGVKD. The CDR3 here is CAISEAGSDSTDTQYF. DNA for the CDR3: TGTGCCATCAGTGAGGCAGGCAGTGACTCCACAGATACGCAGTATTTT.

The rearrangement uses TRBV2 and TRBJ1-1; maybe TRBD1 (5 bases). Germline assignment: CDR1 SNHLY and CDR2 FYNNEI. Trimming stripped 8 bases from V and 2 bases from J, with 24 bases between. This CDR3 has 17 residues. The CDR3 nucleotides read TGTGCCAGCTCACAATACCGGGACGGCTCCTCAAACACTGAAGCTTTCTTT. It translates to CASSQYRDGSSNTEAFF.

The chain carries TRBV25-1 and TRBJ1-6; D not certain. The CDR3 loop spans 15 amino acids. Trimming cost V 3 bases and J 10 bases, with 16 bases left between them. From germline, CDR1 is MGHDK and CDR2 SYGVNS. The DNA of the CDR3 is TGTGCCAGCAGTGAGGGTGGCAGGCGGTGGTCACCCCTCCACTTT. Its translation: CASSEGGRRWSPLHF. The full variable domain, with the rest looked up from reference TRBV25-1 and TRBJ1-6, is EADIYQTPRYLVIGTGKKITLECSQTMGHDKMYWYQQDPGMELHLIHYSYGVNSTEKGDLSSESTVSRIRTEHFPLTLESARPSHTSQYLCASSEGGRRWSPLHFGNGTRLTVT.

CDR3 amino acids: CASSIGTGGALHF. Here the CDR3 DNA reads TGTGCCAGTAGTATAGGAACAGGGGGGGCCCTCCACTTT. V is TRBV19 and J is TRBJ1-6, with 8 bases fitting TRBD1. The J segment lost 14 bases and the V segment lost 1 base, leaving 4 bases of the junction unmatched. This CDR3 comprises 13 residues. Germline CDR1 reads LNHDA; CDR2 reads SQIVND (reference sequence). The full variable domain, rest sourced from reference TRBV19 and TRBJ1-6, is DGGITQSPKYLFRKEGQNVTLSCEQNLNHDAMYWYRQDPGQGLRLIYYSQIVNDFQKGDIAEGYSVSREKKESFPLTVTSAQKNPTAFYLCASSIGTGGALHFGNGTRLTVT.

Only a few counts were recorded for this clonotype. The CDR3: CASSSGFAEQYF. The CDR3 DNA reads as TGTGCCAGCAGCTCCGGGTTCGCCGAGCAGTACTTC. This chain joins TRBV5-4 and TRBJ2-7; D remains unclear. CDR1 is SGHNT, CDR2 YYREEE, per germline (reference sequence). Trimming pared 3 bases from V and 6 bases from J, leaving 10 bases between. The CDR3 totals 12 residues.

The J gene is TRBJ1-1, the V gene TRBV2, with 9 bases matching TRBD1. V dropped 5 bases and J dropped 4; count of bases not matched to a gene: 11. Germline loops: CDR1 SNHLY, CDR2 FYNNEI. The CDR3 is 16 residues long. This chain's CDR3 is CASSSDTGGWGTEAFF. The CDR3 DNA reads TGTGCCAGCAGTAGCGATACAGGGGGCTGGGGCACTGAAGCTTTCTTT.

This clonotype was counted many times. The genes are TRBV12-3 or TRBV12-4 and TRBJ1-3; no definite D call. With 2 bases removed from V and 2 bases from J, the gap between germline ends came to 4 bases. This CDR3 spans 13 amino acids. CDR3 sequence (DNA): TGTGCCAGCAGTTTACCAGCTGGAAACACCATATATTTT. Translating it yields CASSLPAGNTIYF.

With regard to this clonotype: A read error may explain this, as a much larger clone is one base away. This rearrangement joins TRBV2 to TRBJ2-7; possibly TRBD1 or TRBD2 for D (5 bases each). Germline loops: CDR1 SNHLY, CDR2 FYNNEI. The CDR3 is made up of 15 amino acids. V was clipped by 3 bases and J by 2 bases, with 14 bases between them. CDR3: CASSDGTKSPYEQYF. The DNA for the CDR3 is TGTGCCAGCAGTGACGGGACGAAGAGCCCCTACGAGCAGTACTTC. The entire variable domain, with the rest obtained from reference TRBV2 and TRBJ2-7, is as follows: EPEVTQTPSHQVTQMGQEVILRCVPISNHLYFYWYRQILGQKVEFLVSFYNNEISEKSEIFDDQFSVERPDGSNFTLKIRSTKLEDSAMYFCASSDGTKSPYEQYFGPGTRLTVT.

In this sample, this clonotype turned up a few times. The V gene is TRBV20-1, the J gene TRBJ2-2, with D possibly TRBD2 on 7 matching bases. From germline, CDR1 is DFQATT and CDR2 SNEGSKA (reference sequence). The CDR3 extends over 15 amino acids. The V end was cut by 2 bases, the J end by 4 bases, with 14 bases between. CDR3 bases: TGCAGTGCTAGACGAGGGGGGGGGGTCACCGGGGAGCTGTTTTTT. Its translation: CSARRGGGVTGELFF.

With respect to this clonotype: Being one base from a much bigger clone, this may be a read error. V gene TRBV7-2 combines with J gene TRBJ2-7, with 11 nucleotides matching TRBD1. The CDR3 totals 14 residues. Germline V gene sequence: CDR1 SGHTA, CDR2 FQGNSA. CDR3 loop: CAGSPDRGPDEQYF. The CDR3 DNA is TGTGCCGGCAGCCCGGACAGGGGGCCAGACGAGCAGTACTTC.

This clonotype was seen a handful of times. The rearrangement uses TRBV20-1 and TRBJ2-7, with TRBD2 identical over 7 bases. CDR3 length: 12 amino acids. The germline V gene encodes CDR1 DFQATT and CDR2 SNEGSKA (reference sequence). The V gene end was trimmed by 3 bases and the J gene end by 3 bases; junction bases not matched to a gene: 2. In DNA form, the CDR3 reads TGCAGTGCTAGGGCTAGCGGCTACGAGCAGTACTTC. Protein sequence: CSARASGYEQYF.

The V call is TRBV2, the J call TRBJ1-2; tentative D call: TRBD1 (5 bases). The CDR3 is 14 residues long. Trimming left V 4 bases short and J 0 bases short, with 9 bases between. Germline CDR1 SNHLY, CDR2 FYNNEI. The CDR3 sequence is CASSGDGANYGYTF. CDR3 DNA: TGTGCCAGCAGTGGGGACGGAGCTAACTATGGCTACACCTTC.